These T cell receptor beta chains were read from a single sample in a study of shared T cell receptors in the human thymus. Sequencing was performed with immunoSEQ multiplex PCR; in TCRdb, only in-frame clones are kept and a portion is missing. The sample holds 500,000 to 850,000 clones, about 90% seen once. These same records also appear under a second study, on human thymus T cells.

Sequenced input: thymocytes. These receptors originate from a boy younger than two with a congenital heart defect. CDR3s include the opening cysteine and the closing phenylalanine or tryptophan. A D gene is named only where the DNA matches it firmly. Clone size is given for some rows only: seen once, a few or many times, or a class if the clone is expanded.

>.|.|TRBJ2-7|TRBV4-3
CASSQDISGLNEQYF
TGCGCCAGCAGCCAAGATATATCAGGGTTGAACGAGCAGTACTTC
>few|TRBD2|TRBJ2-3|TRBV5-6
CASSLLTSGSVDTQYF
TGTGCCAGCAGCTTACTGACTAGCGGGAGTGTAGATACGCAGTATTTT
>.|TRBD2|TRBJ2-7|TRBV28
CASSKREPYEQYF
TGTGCCAGCAGTAAGCGGGAACCCTACGAGCAGTACTTC
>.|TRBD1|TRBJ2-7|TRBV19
CASSRDSSYEQYF
TGTGCCAGTAGTAGGGACAGTTCTTACGAGCAGTACTTC
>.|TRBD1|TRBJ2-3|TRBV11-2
CASSWDRGRGDTQYF
TGTGCCAGCAGCTGGGACAGGGGGCGAGGAGATACGCAGTATTTT
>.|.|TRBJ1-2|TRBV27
CATQGNYGYTF
TGTGCCACACAGGGTAACTATGGCTACACCTTC
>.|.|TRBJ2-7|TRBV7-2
CASSQAGLLYEQYF
TGTGCCAGCAGTCAGGCAGGGCTTCTCTACGAGCAGTACTTC
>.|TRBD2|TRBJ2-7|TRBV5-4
CASSSSGTRGRQYF
TGTGCCAGCAGCTCCTCCGGGACTAGGGGACGGCAGTACTTC
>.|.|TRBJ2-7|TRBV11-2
CASSSPEEPNEQYF
TGTGCCAGCAGCTCCCCGGAGGAGCCGAACGAGCAGTACTTC
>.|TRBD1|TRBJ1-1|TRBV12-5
CASGPTYRGHTEAFF
TGTGCTAGTGGCCCCACCTACAGGGGGCACACTGAAGCTTTCTTT
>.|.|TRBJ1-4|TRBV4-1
CASSQEGRGAVEKLFF
TGCGCCAGCAGCCAAGAGGGGCGGGGGGCAGTTGAAAAACTGTTTTTT
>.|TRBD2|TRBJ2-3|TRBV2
CASSEVGGPITDTQYF
TGTGCCAGCAGTGAAGTGGGAGGGCCAATAACAGATACGCAGTATTTT
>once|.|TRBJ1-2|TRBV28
CASTSSSNDSNYGYTF
TGTGCCAGCACCAGTAGTAGCAATGATTCTAACTATGGCTACACCTTC
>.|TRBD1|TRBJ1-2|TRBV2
CASRNTGTALNERYGYTF
TGTGCCAGCAGGAACACCGGGACAGCGCTAAACGAGCGGTATGGCTACACCTTC
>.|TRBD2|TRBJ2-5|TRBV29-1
CSGTSGQETQYF
TGCAGCGGGACTAGCGGCCAAGAGACCCAGTACTTC
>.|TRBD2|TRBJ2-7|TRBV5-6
CASTLWGVRGGYEQYF
TGTGCCAGCACTCTTTGGGGTGTCCGGGGGGGGTACGAGCAGTACTTC
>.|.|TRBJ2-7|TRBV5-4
CASSSFNLSREQYF
TGTGCCAGCAGCTCCTTCAACCTATCACGGGAGCAGTACTTC
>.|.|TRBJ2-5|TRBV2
CASSEDRDTGKMIETQYF
TGTGCCAGCAGTGAAGATCGTGACACAGGGAAAATGATAGAGACCCAGTACTTC
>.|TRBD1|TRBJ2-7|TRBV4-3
CASSPATGATSCEQYF
TGCGCCAGCAGCCCGGCCACAGGGGCGACTTCGTGCGAGCAGTACTTC
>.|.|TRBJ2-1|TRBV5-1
CASSLAQDSYNEQFF
TGCGCCAGCAGCTTGGCCCAGGACTCCTACAATGAGCAGTTCTTC
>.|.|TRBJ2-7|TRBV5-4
CASSLLNSSSYEQYF
TGTGCCAGCAGCTTGTTGAACTCAAGCTCCTACGAGCAGTACTTC
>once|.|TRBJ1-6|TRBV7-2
CASSLGRWPNSPLHF
TGTGCCAGCAGCCTAGGCAGGTGGCCCAATTCACCCCTCCACTTT
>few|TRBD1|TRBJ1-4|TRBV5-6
CASSLAGGDEKLFF
TGTGCCAGCAGCTTGGCAGGGGGTGACGAAAAACTGTTTTTT
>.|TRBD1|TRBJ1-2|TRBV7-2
CASSHVGQEGYTF
TGTGCCAGCAGCCACGTCGGACAGGAGGGCTACACCTTC
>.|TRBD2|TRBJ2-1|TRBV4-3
CASSQAGRGDNEQFF
TGCGCCAGCAGCCAAGCTGGGCGGGGGGACAATGAGCAGTTCTTC
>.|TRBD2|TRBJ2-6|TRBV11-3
CASSHSKGGLSSGANVLTF
TGCGCCAGCAGCCATTCTAAGGGAGGGTTAAGCTCTGGGGCCAACGTCCTGACTTTC
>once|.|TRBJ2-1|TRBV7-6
CASSSSPGTLGGEQFF
TGTGCCAGCAGCTCGAGTCCCGGGACCCTAGGGGGTGAGCAGTTCTTC
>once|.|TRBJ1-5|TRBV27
CASSLLGGQPQHF
TGTGCCAGCAGTTTGCTGGGGGGGCAGCCCCAGCATTTT
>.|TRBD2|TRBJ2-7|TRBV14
CASSPPGGADPYEQYF
TGTGCCAGCAGCCCGCCGGGGGGAGCTGATCCCTACGAGCAGTACTTC
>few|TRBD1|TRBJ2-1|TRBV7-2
CASSLVVTGVGWDNEQFF
TGTGCCAGCAGCTTAGTCGTAACAGGGGTTGGCTGGGACAATGAGCAGTTCTTC
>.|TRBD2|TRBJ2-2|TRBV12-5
CASGLVLGTSGRAVGELFF
TGTGCTAGTGGTTTGGTCCTCGGTACTAGCGGGAGGGCCGTCGGGGAGCTGTTTTTT
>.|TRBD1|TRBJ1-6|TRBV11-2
CASSHHGTGRSSPLHF
TGTGCCAGCAGTCACCATGGGACAGGGCGAAGTTCACCCCTCCACTTT
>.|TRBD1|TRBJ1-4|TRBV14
CASSHGGTGWGEKLFF
TGTGCCAGCAGCCACGGGGGGACAGGGTGGGGTGAAAAACTGTTTTTT
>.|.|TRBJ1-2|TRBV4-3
CASSPLEGGALRGYGYTF
TGCGCCAGCAGCCCCCTCGAGGGGGGGGCCTTAAGAGGGTATGGCTACACCTTC
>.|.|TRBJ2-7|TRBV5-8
CASSPPRGLYEQYF
TGTGCCAGCAGCCCCCCCAGGGGCCTCTACGAGCAGTACTTC
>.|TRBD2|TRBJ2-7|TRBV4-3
CASSQDRGVAGGSYEQYF
TGCGCCAGCAGCCAAGATCGGGGGGTAGCGGGGGGCTCCTACGAGCAGTACTTC
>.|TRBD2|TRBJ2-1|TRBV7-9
CASSLGRKSGRAFSEQFF
TGTGCCAGCAGCTTAGGCCGAAAAAGCGGGAGGGCTTTTAGTGAGCAGTTCTTC